This is a list of T cell receptor beta chains from one sample in a study of T-cell memory formation after mild COVID-19. TCRdb used MiXCR to reprocess the 5' RACE reads, holding one entry per CDR3 protein. Here the sample spans about 240,000 distinct CDR3 sequences, roughly 10% being singletons. Sequencing input: PBMCs or a T cell subset sorted from them (not recorded which). The receptors shown here come from a man younger than 35 who had mild COVID-19 (a few samples of this study predate the infection). Cell type and time point are not known. Each CDR3 is given with its conserved first and last residue. D genes are given only for firm matches. Clone size is shown for a subset of rows, as once, few, many or a class of expanded clone.

v_call	j_call	clone_size	d_call	cdr3_nt	cdr3_aa
TRBV9	TRBJ2-3	-	-	TGTGCCAGCAGCGACGATCGAGTCCCCACAGATACGCAGTATTTT	CASSDDRVPTDTQYF
TRBV6-1	TRBJ1-1	many	-	TGTGCCAGCAGTGAAGGTCGGGGTCTAGAAGCTTTCTTT	CASSEGRGLEAFF
TRBV20-1	TRBJ1-2	-	TRBD1	TGCAGTGCTAGAGTCCCGACAGGGAACTATGGCTACACCTTC	CSARVPTGNYGYTF
TRBV29-1	TRBJ2-1	few	-	TGCAGCGTCGAGGATTGGCAGCGAGAATTTTCTTCCTACAATGAGCAGTTCTTC	CSVEDWQREFSSYNEQFF
TRBV12-3/TRBV12-4	TRBJ2-1	-	TRBD1	TGTGCCAGCAGTTTAAGGGTCAGGGGGCTCCTGGCGAGCTCCTACAATGAGCAGTTCTTC	CASSLRVRGLLASSYNEQFF
TRBV2	TRBJ1-2	-	-	TGTGCCAGCAGTGAGTCGACCGGGAGTTATGGCTACACCTTC	CASSESTGSYGYTF
TRBV6-5	TRBJ2-7	-	-	TGTGCCAGCTCATGGAGGTCCTCCTACGAGCAGTACTTC	CASSWRSSYEQYF
TRBV7-3	TRBJ1-2	-	TRBD1	TGTGCCAGCAGCTTAAACAGGGGAGATGGCTACACCTTC	CASSLNRGDGYTF
TRBV18	TRBJ2-3	-	-	TGTGCCAGCTCATCTCTGAATCCTCGCACAGATACGCAGTATTTT	CASSSLNPRTDTQYF
TRBV12-3/TRBV12-4	TRBJ2-4	few	-	-	CASSSSGRDIQYF
TRBV7-2	TRBJ1-2	-	TRBD1	TGTGCCAGCAGCTTGACAGGGTCGATCCCTAACTATGGCTACACCTTC	CASSLTGSIPNYGYTF
TRBV6-2/TRBV6-3	TRBJ2-3	-	TRBD2	TGTGCCAGCAGTTCAAGACTAGCGGGGGGCCCCACAGATACGCAGTATTTT	CASSSRLAGGPTDTQYF
TRBV12-3/TRBV12-4	TRBJ1-4	-	-	TGTGCCAGCAGTAACGGACAGTTAACTAATGAAAAACTGTTTTTT	CASSNGQLTNEKLFF
TRBV5-1	TRBJ1-1	-	-	TGCGCCAGCAGACAGGGACAAGACACTGAAGCTTTCTTT	CASRQGQDTEAFF
TRBV6-2/TRBV6-3	TRBJ2-1	-	TRBD2	TGTGCCAGCAGCCAGCACGGGGGGGCCGGCGATGAGCAGTTCTTC	CASSQHGGAGDEQFF
TRBV4-1	TRBJ2-2	many	-	TGCGCCAGCAGCCGAGCGGCAGGGGCCTTTGGCACCGGGGAGCTGTTTTTT	CASSRAAGAFGTGELFF
TRBV10-3	TRBJ1-2	-	TRBD1	TGTGCCATCAGTCAACGACAGGGGGGCTATGGCTACACCTTC	CAISQRQGGYGYTF
TRBV18	TRBJ1-4	many	-	TGTGCCAGCTCTCTGCGACAGCCTAATGAAAAACTGTTTTTT	CASSLRQPNEKLFF
TRBV5-1	TRBJ2-5	few	-	TGCGCCAGCAGCTTCGACAGACAGACCCAGTACTTC	CASSFDRQTQYF
TRBV20-1	TRBJ1-6	many	-	TGCAGTGCAGCAAGAGGGAGCTCCTATAATTCACCCCTCCACTTT	CSAARGSSYNSPLHF
TRBV7-2	TRBJ2-1	few	-	TGTGCCAGCAGAGGGGGGGGATGGTACAATGAGCAGTTCTTC	CASRGGGWYNEQFF
TRBV5-1	TRBJ2-1	-	TRBD2	TGCGCCAGCAGCTTGGCCTGGTCTAGCGGGGGGGCCAGGGTTTACAATGAGCAGTTCTTC	CASSLAWSSGGARVYNEQFF
TRBV7-9	TRBJ2-1	-	-	TGTGCCAGCAGCTACCCTCTACTCTTC	CASSYPLLF
TRBV7-2	TRBJ2-7	few	-	TGTGCCAGCAGCTCCGGACAGATTTACGAGCAGTACTTC	CASSSGQIYEQYF
TRBV15	TRBJ1-3	-	TRBD1	TGTGCCACCAGCAGGCCCCGGGACAGGGGCGGAAACACCATATATTTT	CATSRPRDRGGNTIYF
TRBV18	TRBJ2-1	-	TRBD1	TGTGCCAGCTCACCAGTCACAGGGGTGGAGAATGAGCAGTTCTTC	CASSPVTGVENEQFF
TRBV14	TRBJ2-1	few	-	TGTGCCAGCAGCCAATATAAAAGCTCCTACAATGAGCAGTTCTTC	CASSQYKSSYNEQFF
TRBV10-3	TRBJ1-5	many	TRBD1	TGTGCCATCAGGGGGACAGAGAATCAGCCCCAGCATTTT	CAIRGTENQPQHF
TRBV12-3/TRBV12-4	TRBJ2-1	-	-	TGTGCCAGCAGTTCCCATGTCACCGACAGCGATGAGCAGTTCTTC	CASSSHVTDSDEQFF
TRBV29-1	TRBJ2-3	few	-	TGCAGCGCCTTACTAGGGGGCACAGATACGCAGTATTTT	CSALLGGTDTQYF
TRBV10-3	TRBJ2-4	-	-	TGTGCCATTCGAGAGGGGGGGTTAGCCAAAAACATTCAGTACTTC	CAIREGGLAKNIQYF
TRBV12-3/TRBV12-4	TRBJ2-5	-	-	TGTGCCAGCACCCTCCGGGGGCAAGAGACCCAGTACTTC	CASTLRGQETQYF
TRBV7-2	TRBJ1-5	few	-	TGTGCCAGCAGCGATCTGGGGGGGTCGAGCAATCAGCCCCAGCATTTT	CASSDLGGSSNQPQHF
TRBV7-8	TRBJ2-3	few	-	TGTGCCAGCAGTCCCCCGGAGCTACTAACTAGCACAGATACGCAGTATTTT	CASSPPELLTSTDTQYF
TRBV18	TRBJ2-3	-	-	TGTGCCACAAACAGGGCTAGCGGCGCAGATACGCAGTATTTT	CATNRASGADTQYF
TRBV4-2	TRBJ2-2	-	TRBD1	TGTGCCGCTAACCATGGGGACAGGGGGCGCCGAACCGGGGAGCTGTTTTTT	CAANHGDRGRRTGELFF
TRBV18	TRBJ2-2	-	TRBD2	TGTGCCAGCTCACCACCTCTCGGGCTAGCGGCTACCGGGGAGCTGTTTTTT	CASSPPLGLAATGELFF
TRBV20-1	TRBJ2-3	-	-	TGCAGTGCTAGGAAGGTGGGGTCCACAGATACGCAGTATTTT	CSARKVGSTDTQYF
TRBV4-3	TRBJ2-2	many	-	TGCGCCAGCAGCCACCAGAACACCGGGGAGCTGTTTTTT	CASSHQNTGELFF
TRBV5-4	TRBJ2-5	-	-	TGTGCCAGCAGCCAGGGGCCCCGGACCCAGTACTTC	CASSQGPRTQYF
TRBV3-1	TRBJ2-1	few	-	TGTGCCAGCAGCCCCAACGGTTTATACAATGAGCAGTTCTTC	CASSPNGLYNEQFF
TRBV5-5	TRBJ2-3	few	-	TGTGCCAGCAGCTCTCGGGAAGGGGGGAGCACAGATACGCAGTATTTT	CASSSREGGSTDTQYF
TRBV7-3	TRBJ2-4	many	-	TGTGCCAGCAGCCCCAGTCCGGGCCCCACTCAGTACTTC	CASSPSPGPTQYF
TRBV24-1	TRBJ2-1	-	TRBD2	TGTGCCATCGGACTAGCGGGTTACAATGAGCAGTTCTTC	CAIGLAGYNEQFF
TRBV4-2	TRBJ1-2	few	-	TGTGCCAGCAGCCAAGGAGCGGGGGCTTTCGGTTCCGGCTACACCTTC	CASSQGAGAFGSGYTF
TRBV30	TRBJ1-4	many	-	TGTGCCTGGAGCGACACCGGGGCCCTCGGTGGAAAACTGTTTTTT	CAWSDTGALGGKLFF
TRBV12-3/TRBV12-4	TRBJ2-2	-	-	TGTGCCAGCAAAGCCAGGGAGAACACCGGGGAGCTGTTTTTT	CASKARENTGELFF
TRBV7-6	TRBJ2-3	few	-	TGTGCCAGCAGCATTCGACAGATCACAGATACGCAGTATTTT	CASSIRQITDTQYF
TRBV6-2/TRBV6-3	TRBJ1-1	many	-	TGTGCCAGCACCGCCGACATTTATGGGTTTGGTGACACTGAAGCTTTCTTT	CASTADIYGFGDTEAFF
TRBV10-3	TRBJ1-1	few	-	TGTGCCATCAGTTGGTCGGAGAACACTGAAGCTTTCTTT	CAISWSENTEAFF
TRBV4-1	TRBJ2-1	few	TRBD2	TGCGCCAGCAGCCAACTAGCGGGGGGAGGGCCCACTGAGCAGTTCTTC	CASSQLAGGGPTEQFF
TRBV7-2	TRBJ2-1	many	-	TGTGCCAGCAGGTTCGGTGGAGCCAATGAGCAGTTCTTC	CASRFGGANEQFF